A selection of T cell receptor beta chains follows, all from one sample in a study of radiotherapy plus CTLA-4 blockade in lung cancer. The method was immunoSEQ multiplex PCR; TCRdb's version includes in-frame clones alone and lacks a portion of them. In the table there are 25,000 to 35,000 clones, about 79% of which are singletons. The material was peripheral blood, obtained from a patient treated with radiotherapy plus ipilimumab. The receptor source for this set is a human donor with non-small cell lung cancer that progressed on radiotherapy plus ipilimumab. The CDR3 runs from the conserved cysteine through the conserved F or W. The D gene is left open where the match is weak.

TRBV28	TRBJ2-3	TRBD2	CASSSSGGITDTQYF	TGTGCCAGCAGTTCGAGCGGGGGAATCACAGATACGCAGTATTTT
TRBV4-2	TRBJ1-2	NA	CASSQDRGGGYTF	TGTGCCAGCAGCCAAGATCGGGGGGGAGGCTACACCTTC
TRBV4-2	TRBJ1-6	NA	CASSQELGVGNSPLHF	TGTGCCAGCAGCCAAGAATTAGGGGTAGGGAACTCACCCCTCCACTTT
TRBV27	TRBJ2-1	NA	CASSLRLNNEQFF	TGTGCCAGCAGTTTAAGGTTAAACAATGAGCAGTTCTTC
TRBV11-2	TRBJ1-1	NA	CASSLLAGTNTEAFF	TGTGCCAGCAGCTTATTGGCAGGGACAAACACTGAAGCTTTCTTT
TRBV9	TRBJ2-7	TRBD2	CASSVDPSGGPGEQYF	TGTGCCAGCAGCGTAGATCCTAGCGGGGGACCAGGGGAGCAGTACTTC
TRBV19	TRBJ1-5	TRBD1	CASSVDRASSQPQHF	TGTGCCAGTAGTGTGGACAGGGCGAGTAGTCAGCCCCAGCATTTT
TRBV6-1	TRBJ1-2	TRBD1	CASSEYRGNYGYTF	TGTGCCAGCAGTGAATACAGGGGTAACTATGGCTACACCTTC
TRBV29-1	TRBJ2-7	NA	CSVEESVMGEQYF	TGCAGCGTTGAAGAATCTGTGATGGGCGAGCAGTACTTC
TRBV19	TRBJ2-1	NA	CASSDQGADEQFF	TGTGCCAGTAGTGATCAGGGTGCGGATGAGCAGTTCTTC
TRBV4-3	TRBJ1-1	TRBD1	CASSQTPTGWDTEAFF	TGCGCCAGCAGCCAAACTCCGACAGGGTGGGACACTGAAGCTTTCTTT
TRBV28	TRBJ1-3	TRBD1	CASTLDGTVGNTIYF	TGTGCCAGCACATTAGACGGGACAGTGGGAAACACCATATATTTT